Listed here is a single TCR beta chain. This table comes from immunoSEQ multiplex PCR, and its TCRdb copy is limited to in-frame clones, with some not included. There are fewer than 150,000 clones in the sample; over 80% occur only once, and roughly 30% lies in the top ten. The entry originates in a study of blood T cell repertoires in COVID-19. The CDR3 totals 19 residues. CDR1 is MNHEY, CDR2 SMNVEV, per germline (reference sequence). Trimming cost V 6 bases and J 4 bases, with 27 bases left between them. Material for sequencing was peripheral blood. The rearrangement links TRBV27 to TRBJ1-4, with D tentatively TRBD1 (5 bases). The sequence came from a woman aged 70 to 79 with acute or convalescent COVID-19. CDR3 sequence (DNA): TGTGCCAGCAGCCACCCATCCGACGGGTCTGGGGCCCATAATGAAAAACTGTTTTTT. Protein: CASSHPSDGSGAHNEKLFF.